The clone carrying this TCR beta chain was seen a handful of times. The data originate from a study of blood T cell repertoires in COVID-19. Across the whole study: There were acute and convalescent COVID-19 samples, and they came from the United States, Italy and Spain. PBMCs, B-cell-depleted T cells, or T cells were the source of the cDNA or gDNA that made up the material.

This CDR3 is 20 amino acids long. Looked up from germline, CDR1 is SGHTA and CDR2 is FQGTGA. V was pared by 2 bases and J by 2 bases, with 16 bases of the junction left unmatched. The repertoire was sequenced with immunoSEQ multiplex PCR; TCRdb's copy has only in-frame clones and lacks some. The sample has roughly 170,000 clones; about nine tenths are singletons. The clonotype originates from a man between 70 and 80 years old with active or convalescent COVID-19. Specimen: peripheral blood. V usage is TRBV7-3 and J usage is TRBJ2-3; 10 positions match TRBD2. The CDR3 loop reads CASSLQASSGRAGNTDTQYF. The CDR3 DNA reads TGTGCCAGCAGCTTACAAGCCTCTAGCGGGAGAGCAGGGAACACAGATACGCAGTATTTT.